This T cell receptor (beta chain) was recorded in a study of shared clonotypes between healthy human individuals. As originally analysed: In the immunoSEQ data, sequences were junction-only and lacked quality scores, so filtering differed. The protocol was immunoSEQ multiplex PCR, while the TCRdb copy is restricted to in-frame clones and leaves out a portion. V and J calls plus clone size are reproduced from that table; the DNA served to infer D and trimming. The sample has about 1 million clones; around 76% are singletons. The V and J ends lost 2 bases and 4 bases, in that order; junction bases with no gene match: 10. Per the germline V gene, CDR1 is MNHNY and CDR2 is SVGAGI (reference sequence). This CDR3 spans 16 amino acids.

This receptor was identified in a young man in good health. Material: memory CD4+ T cells sorted from blood. Described subset: CD45RA-negative fraction. The chain uses TRBV6-6 and TRBJ1-1, with 7 bases fitting TRBD1. The CDR3 DNA follows: TGTGCCAGCAGTTACCCGGGGACAGCCCGGTCCACTGAAGCTTTCTTT. It is translated as CASSYPGTARSTEAFF.